The TCR beta chain under discussion was sequenced for a study of control samples from healthy donors and cancer patients. CDR1 and CDR2 (germline): LNHNV, YYDKDF (reference sequence). The CDR3 covers 14 residues. The V and J ends lost 3 bases and 2 bases, in that order; junction bases with no gene match: 3. Repertoires were generated with immunoSEQ multiplex PCR, while TCRdb's copy carries only in-frame clones and drops some. This sample has about 270,000 clones, with about 80% found just once. This clone has only one observation. Sample: PBMCs. The chain recombines TRBV15 with TRBJ1-2; the match to TRBD1 covers 7 bases. The source of this sequence is a woman aged 55-70 years with lung cancer. The CDR3 DNA sequence: TGTGCCACCAGCAGGGACAGGAGAAACTATGGCTACACCTTC. It is translated as CATSRDRRNYGYTF.